The rows below give T cell receptor beta chains drawn from one sample of a study of shared clonotypes between healthy human individuals. Generated by immunoSEQ multiplex PCR, the TCRdb table keeps only in-frame clones and is missing some. The top ten hold 0.13% of the sample, which has millions of clones, 85% to 95% seen once. Sequenced sample: naive CD4+ T cells sorted from blood. Receptors originate from a young man in good health. Each CDR3 is given with its conserved first and last residue. A D gene is named only where the DNA matches it firmly. The size entry is marked missing in some rows and otherwise reads once, few, many or a size class.

clone size	J gene	D gene	V gene	CDR3 protein	CDR3 DNA
-	TRBJ1-5	-	TRBV6-1	CASSEVNRNQPQHF	TGTGCCAGCAGTGAAGTTAACAGAAATCAGCCCCAGCATTTT
-	TRBJ2-1	TRBD1	TRBV5-6	CASSLSLGQVYNEQFF	TGTGCCAGCAGCTTGTCTTTAGGACAGGTGTACAATGAGCAGTTCTTC
once	TRBJ2-7	TRBD1	TRBV10-3	CAISDRTGGMGQYF	TGTGCCATCAGTGACCGGACAGGGGGCATGGGGCAGTACTTC
-	TRBJ2-5	TRBD1	TRBV5-6	CASSQRDSQETQYF	TGTGCCAGCAGCCAACGGGACAGCCAAGAGACCCAGTACTTC
-	TRBJ2-6	TRBD1	TRBV7-8	CASSFGQGAAGANVLTF	TGTGCCAGCAGCTTCGGACAGGGGGCTGCTGGGGCCAACGTCCTGACTTTC
-	TRBJ1-6	-	TRBV5-1	CASSLGDLNSPLHF	TGCGCCAGCAGCTTGGGAGATTTGAATTCACCCCTCCACTTT
-	TRBJ1-6	TRBD1	TRBV6-6	CASTWDRGNSPLHF	TGTGCCAGCACCTGGGACAGGGGAAATTCACCCCTCCACTTT
-	TRBJ1-5	-	TRBV2	CASSETYSNQPQHF	TGTGCCAGCAGTGAAACATATAGCAATCAGCCCCAGCATTTT
-	TRBJ1-4	-	TRBV18	CASAQEMNEKLFF	TGTGCCAGCGCACAGGAGATGAATGAAAAACTGTTTTTT
-	TRBJ1-5	-	TRBV10-3	CAISSFDQRDQPQHF	TGTGCCATCAGTTCCTTCGACCAGAGGGATCAGCCCCAGCATTTT
-	TRBJ2-1	-	TRBV5-8	CASSLSGWNEQFF	TGTGCCAGCAGCTTGTCGGGGTGGAATGAGCAGTTCTTC
-	TRBJ1-5	-	TRBV30	CAWEQGLNQPQHF	TGTGCCTGGGAACAGGGATTGAATCAGCCCCAGCATTTT
-	TRBJ2-7	-	TRBV6-6	CASSYRGSNEQYF	TGTGCCAGCAGTTACCGGGGGTCCAACGAGCAGTACTTC
-	TRBJ2-1	-	TRBV6-1	CASLVGGFPHNEQFF	TGTGCCAGCTTGGTCGGGGGCTTCCCCCACAATGAGCAGTTCTTC
-	TRBJ1-3	-	TRBV6-1	CASSEMNSGNTIYF	TGTGCCAGCAGTGAGATGAACTCTGGAAACACCATATATTTT
-	TRBJ2-5	TRBD2	TRBV5-6	CASSMRTSGRQETQYF	TGTGCCAGCAGCATGCGGACTAGCGGGCGGCAAGAGACCCAGTACTTC